This T cell receptor (beta chain) was identified during a study of T cells expressing NK-cell markers. Study context: TCR beta repertoires came from sorted CD3+CD56+NKG2C+, CD3+CD56+NKG2C- and CD3+CD56-NKG2C+ T cells. The study, taken as a whole, reports: The contribution of dominant NKG2C+ clonotypes to CD8+ T cells in a handful of donors was 1.0-7.0%. A few donors' CD3+CD56-NKG2C+ cells were dominated by the same clonotypes.

The CDR3 length is 13 residues. The germline gives CDR1 DFQATT, CDR2 SNEGSKA (reference sequence). To note about this clonotype: Its target is unknown.

UMIs were included in TCR beta cDNA generated by 5'RACE template switching. TCRdb re-analyzed the 5' RACE reads; it lists each CDR3 protein once, without DNA. The table for this sample gives roughly 350,000 distinct CDR3 sequences. The V gene is TRBV20-1, the J gene TRBJ2-1; TCRdb's D call, TRBD1, is unchecked because there is no DNA. The receptor was derived from a man aged 18-70 years in good health. Sequencing was performed on blood T cells: a sorted CD56 or NKG2C T cell subset, CD4+ or CD8+ T cells, or bulk PBMC T cells (not recorded which). The CDR3 spells CSPLGGSYNEQFF.